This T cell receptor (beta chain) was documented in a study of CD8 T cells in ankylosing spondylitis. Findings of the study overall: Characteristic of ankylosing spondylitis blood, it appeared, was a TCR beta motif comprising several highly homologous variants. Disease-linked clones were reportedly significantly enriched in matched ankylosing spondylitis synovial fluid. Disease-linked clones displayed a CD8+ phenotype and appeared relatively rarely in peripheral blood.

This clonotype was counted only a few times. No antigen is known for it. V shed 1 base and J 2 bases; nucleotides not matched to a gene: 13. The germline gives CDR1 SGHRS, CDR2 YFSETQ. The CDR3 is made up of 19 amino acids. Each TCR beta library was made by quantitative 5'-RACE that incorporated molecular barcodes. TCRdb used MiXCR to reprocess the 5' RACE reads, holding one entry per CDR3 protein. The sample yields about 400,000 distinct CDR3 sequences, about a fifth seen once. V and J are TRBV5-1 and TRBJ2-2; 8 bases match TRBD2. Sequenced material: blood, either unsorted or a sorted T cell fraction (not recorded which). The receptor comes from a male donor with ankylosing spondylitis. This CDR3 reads CASSLTGAGVYANTGELFF. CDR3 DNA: TGCGCCAGCAGCTTGACAGGAGCGGGAGTTTATGCCAACACCGGGGAGCTGTTTTTT.